The clone carrying this TCR beta chain appeared a few times. No antigen is known for it. The data originate from a study of T cell repertoires in cytomegalovirus infection. Study background: Public TCR beta signatures indicated both CMV infection and matching HLA type. Study-wide results and caveats: Summed public TCR beta family frequency identified CMV carriers bearing the relevant HLA. The ex vivo response was dominated by HLA-C-restricted CMV-specific TCR beta clonotypes.

This CDR3 region has 14 residues. The germline V and J ends were trimmed by 7 bases and 4 bases, with 14 bases remaining between them. TCRdb called the reads again in MiXCR, with one record for every CDR3 protein. Among approximately 240,000 distinct CDR3 sequences, 9% to 15% were seen once, and the ten largest hold roughly 1.7%. Sequences were obtained from PBMCs. The rearrangement joins TRBV23-1 to TRBJ2-1; the D is unclear. TRBV23-1 is an ORF; its function is uncertain. This receptor was taken from a human donor in good health (CMV status not recorded). Some clones in this sample may be carry-over from other donors' samples. The CDR3 here is CASIHPEGYNEQFF. The CDR3 region has the DNA TGCGCCAGCATTCACCCGGAAGGTTACAATGAGCAGTTCTTC.